Presented here are 11 T cell receptor beta chains from one specimen sequenced in a study of T cell repertoires in cytomegalovirus infection. TCRdb reanalysed the reads using MiXCR and keeps one entry per CDR3 protein. This table has some 800,000 distinct CDR3 sequences, approximately 32% appearing once. These receptors are not linked to any known antigen. The sequencing used cultured CD8+ T cells from PBMCs, collected from culture after CMV antigen stimulation. These receptors originate from a human donor in good health (CMV status not recorded). Some clones in this sample may be carry-over from other donors' samples.

This clonotype has at least ten counts. The chain couples TRBV4-1 to TRBJ2-5, with no clear D. CDR3 size: 16 residues. V lost 1 base and J lost 0, with 12 bases in between. The germline CDR1 and CDR2 sequences are MGHRA and YSYEKL. CDR3 nucleotide sequence: TGCGCCAGCAGCCAAGCTGGGCCGGGTTACCAAGAGACCCAGTACTTC. Protein sequence: CASSQAGPGYQETQYF.

This clonotype was counted between two and nine times. CDR3: CASSLGEGFLANTEAFF. The CDR3 nucleotides are TGTGCCAGCAGCTTAGGGGAGGGGTTCCTCGCGAACACTGAAGCTTTCTTT. V is TRBV7-8 and J is TRBJ1-1, with D perhaps TRBD1 (5 bases). The CDR3 has 17 residues. The V end lost 1 base, the J end lost 1 base, and 16 bases lay between the germline ends. Germline values: CDR1 SGHVS, CDR2 FQNEAQ.

The chain combines TRBV12-3 or TRBV12-4 with TRBJ2-7, with D perhaps assigned TRBD1 or TRBD2 (5 bases each). The CDR3 totals 15 residues. The germline V and J ends were trimmed by 1 base and 4 bases, with 14 bases remaining between them. The CDR3 nucleotides are TGTGCCAGCAGTTTAGGAGGGGTGAAGGTTTACGAGCAGTACTTC. It specifies CASSLGGVKVYEQYF.

This clonotype was picked up many times. The CDR3 protein is CASSFGPSPGGGELFF. CDR3 bases: TGTGCCAGCAGCTTCGGTCCTTCCCCGGGGGGCGGGGAGCTGTTTTTT. This rearrangement joins TRBV7-6 to TRBJ2-2; TRBD2 matches at 7 bases. The length of the CDR3 is 16 residues. The germline V gene has CDR1 SGHVS and CDR2 FNYEAQ. J gave up 7 bases and V 3 bases, and 11 bases lay outside the gene matches.

The chain has TRBV7-2 and TRBJ2-1; D is perhaps TRBD1 (6 bases). This CDR3 has 17 amino acids. V shed 1 base and J shed 4 bases, with 17 bases lying between them. Germline V gene data show CDR1 as SGHTA and CDR2 as FQGNSA. This CDR3 reads CASSLEGWAGAYNEQFF. The DNA of the CDR3 is TGTGCCAGCAGCTTAGAAGGGTGGGCAGGGGCGTACAATGAGCAGTTCTTC.

The chain couples TRBV29-1 to TRBJ1-2; a possible D gene is TRBD1 (6 bases). CDR1 is SQVTM and CDR2 is ANQGSEA in the germline V gene. The CDR3 spans 13 residues. V lost 3 bases and J lost 4, with 12 bases in between. The CDR3 bases are TGCAGCGTTGAGCGGGACATGCCCTATGGCTACACCTTC. The encoded protein is CSVERDMPYGYTF.

The genes are TRBV27 and TRBJ1-5; D not resolved. Germline CDR1 MNHEY, CDR2 SMNVEV (reference sequence). CDR3 size: 14 residues. Trimming cost V 6 bases and J 4 bases, with 13 bases left between them. In DNA form, the CDR3 reads TGTGCCAGCAGAGAGGGATACATTAATCAGCCCCAGCATTTT. Residues: CASREGYINQPQHF.

The V call is TRBV2, the J call TRBJ2-5; D gene ambiguous. This CDR3 spans 15 amino acids. Trimming took 2 bases from V and 0 from J, leaving 10 bases between them. Germline CDR1 and CDR2: SNHLY and FYNNEI. The CDR3 is CASSENPTHQETQYF. CDR3 sequence (DNA): TGTGCCAGCAGTGAAAATCCCACACACCAAGAGACCCAGTACTTC. Full variable domain (remainder filled in from reference TRBV2 and TRBJ2-5): EPEVTQTPSHQVTQMGQEVILRCVPISNHLYFYWYRQILGQKVEFLVSFYNNEISEKSEIFDDQFSVERPDGSNFTLKIRSTKLEDSAMYFCASSENPTHQETQYFGPGTRLLVL.

This chain uses TRBV20-1 with TRBJ1-1; D may be TRBD1 (5 bases). Trimming stripped 0 bases from V and 4 bases from J, with 15 bases between. Germline V lookup: CDR1 DFQATT, CDR2 SNEGSKA (reference sequence). This CDR3 spans 15 amino acids. In nucleotides, the CDR3 is TGCAGTGCTAGAGATTATCACACTGGGGGCACTGAAGCTTTCTTT. It codes for CSARDYHTGGTEAFF.

The chain employs TRBV7-9 and TRBJ1-1; D ambiguous. V lost 7 bases to trimming and J lost 4 bases, with 16 bases between them. Germline V gene lookup returns CDR1 SEHNR and CDR2 FQNEAQ (reference sequence). This CDR3 region has 14 residues. CDR3 region: CASILVLAGTEAFF. The CDR3 bases are TGTGCCAGCATACTAGTCCTGGCGGGCACTGAAGCTTTCTTT.

This chain joins TRBV15 and TRBJ2-7; D gene unclear. CDR1 and CDR2 from the germline V gene are LNHNV and YYDKDF (reference sequence). The V end was cut by 3 bases, the J end by 3 bases, with 12 bases between. This CDR3 is built from 14 residues. CDR3 in DNA: TGTGCCACCAGCAGGGCAGACAAGGACTACGAGCAGTACTTC. This gives the protein CATSRADKDYEQYF.